Listed below are T cell receptor beta chains from one sample, sequenced in a study of lymphopenia after photon versus proton radiotherapy. Profiled with immunoSEQ multiplex PCR; TCRdb holds only in-frame clones, not every one. The sample contains approximately 66,000 clones, roughly 86% of which appear only once. Sequenced material: peripheral blood, taken from a patient treated with photon-based radiotherapy. All receptors come from a man aged 40-49 years with gastric cancer. Each CDR3 is given with its conserved first and last residue. A D gene is named only where the DNA matches it firmly. Rows may omit the clone size; those that give it use once, few, many or a size class.

clone size,J gene,D gene,V gene,CDR3 length,CDR3 DNA,CDR3 protein
-,TRBJ1-4,TRBD1,TRBV4-3,13,TGCGCCAGCAGCGAAGACAGGGTTGAAAAACTGTTTTTT,CASSEDRVEKLFF
-,TRBJ2-2,-,TRBV28,17,TGTGCCAGCAGTTCCCCGCAGGGAATAAGGGGCACCGGGGAGCTGTTTTTT,CASSSPQGIRGTGELFF
once,TRBJ2-2,TRBD1,TRBV5-6,15,TGTGCCAGCAGTCAGTTCAGGGGGAGCACCGGGGAGCTGTTTTTT,CASSQFRGSTGELFF
-,TRBJ2-2,-,TRBV5-5,16,TGTGCCAGCAGCTTGGGGCCCGGACCGAACACCGGGGAGCTGTTTTTT,CASSLGPGPNTGELFF
-,TRBJ1-3,TRBD1,TRBV5-6,15,TGTGCCAGCAGCTTGGTGACAGGGACTGGAAACACCATATATTTT,CASSLVTGTGNTIYF
-,TRBJ1-6,-,TRBV6-5,14,TGTGCCAGCAGTTACGGGACCGAGGGATCACCCCTCCACTTT,CASSYGTEGSPLHF
-,TRBJ1-4,TRBD1,TRBV7-8,15,TGTGCCAGCAGCGTAAGGGGGCTCAAGGGGGAAAAACTGTTTTTT,CASSVRGLKGEKLFF
-,TRBJ2-2,-,TRBV4-1,13,TGCGCCAGCAGCCCAGGGATCACCGGGGAGCTGTTTTTT,CASSPGITGELFF
-,TRBJ2-5,-,TRBV10-3,13,TGTGCCATCAGCCCAGGGGTCCAAGAGACCCAGTACTTC,CAISPGVQETQYF
-,TRBJ1-3,TRBD1,TRBV4-2,18,TGTGCCAGCAGCCAAGAACAGGGCAAGGCCGACAGGGGGAACACCATATATTTT,CASSQEQGKADRGNTIYF